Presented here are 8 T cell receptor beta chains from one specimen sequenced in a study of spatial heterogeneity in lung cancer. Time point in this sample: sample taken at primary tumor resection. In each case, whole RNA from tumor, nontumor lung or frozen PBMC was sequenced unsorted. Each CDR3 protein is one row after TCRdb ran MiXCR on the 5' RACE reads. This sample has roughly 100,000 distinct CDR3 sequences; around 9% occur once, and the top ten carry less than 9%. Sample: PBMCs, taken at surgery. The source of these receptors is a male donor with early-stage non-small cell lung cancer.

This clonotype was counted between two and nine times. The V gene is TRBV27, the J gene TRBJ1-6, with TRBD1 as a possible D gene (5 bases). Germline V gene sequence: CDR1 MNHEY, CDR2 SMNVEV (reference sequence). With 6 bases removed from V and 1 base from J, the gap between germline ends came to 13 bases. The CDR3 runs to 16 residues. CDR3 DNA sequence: TGTGCCAGCAGCCCCGTGGCAGGGTCCTATAATTCACCCCTCCACTTT. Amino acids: CASSPVAGSYNSPLHF.

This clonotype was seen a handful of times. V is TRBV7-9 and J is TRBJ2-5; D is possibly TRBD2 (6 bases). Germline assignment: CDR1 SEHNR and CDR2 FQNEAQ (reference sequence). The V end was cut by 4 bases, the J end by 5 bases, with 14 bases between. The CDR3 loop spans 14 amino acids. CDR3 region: CASSSGSRRETQYF. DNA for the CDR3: TGTGCCAGCAGCTCCGGGAGCAGGCGGGAGACCCAGTACTTC.

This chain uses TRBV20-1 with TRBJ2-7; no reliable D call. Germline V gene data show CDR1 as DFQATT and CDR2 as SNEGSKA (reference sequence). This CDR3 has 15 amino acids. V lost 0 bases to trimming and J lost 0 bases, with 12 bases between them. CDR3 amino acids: CSARDGVRSSYEQYF. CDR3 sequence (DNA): TGCAGTGCTAGAGACGGTGTCCGAAGCTCCTACGAGCAGTACTTC.

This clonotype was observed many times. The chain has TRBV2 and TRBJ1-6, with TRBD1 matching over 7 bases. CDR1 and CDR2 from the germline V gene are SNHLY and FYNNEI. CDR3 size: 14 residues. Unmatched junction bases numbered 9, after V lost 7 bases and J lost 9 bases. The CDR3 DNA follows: TGTGCCAGCACTCGGGACAGCCAAGTTTCACCCCTCCACTTT. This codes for CASTRDSQVSPLHF.

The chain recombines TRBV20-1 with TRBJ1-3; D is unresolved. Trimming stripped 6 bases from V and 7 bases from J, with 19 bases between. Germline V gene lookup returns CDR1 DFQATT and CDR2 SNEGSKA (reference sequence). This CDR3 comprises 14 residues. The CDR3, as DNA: TGCAGTGCCCTTACCATTCTAACGCGGAACACCATATATTTT. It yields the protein CSALTILTRNTIYF.

The CDR3 DNA reads as TGTGCCAGCAGCTCCCCCCTGGGCACCGGGGAGCTGTTTTTT. Residues: CASSSPLGTGELFF. The chain combines TRBV9 with TRBJ2-2; D not resolved. V was shortened by 4 bases and J by 4 bases, with 11 bases between the two germline ends. The germline V gene encodes CDR1 SGDLS and CDR2 YYNGEE. The CDR3 loop spans 14 amino acids.

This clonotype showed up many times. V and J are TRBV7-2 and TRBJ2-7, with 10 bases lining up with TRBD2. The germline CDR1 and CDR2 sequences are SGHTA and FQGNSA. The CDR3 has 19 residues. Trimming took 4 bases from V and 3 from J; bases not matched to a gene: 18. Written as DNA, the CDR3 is TGTGCCAGCAGCTCCATGAAACCGGGACTAGCGCTTACTTTCTACGAGCAGTACTTC. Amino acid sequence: CASSSMKPGLALTFYEQYF.

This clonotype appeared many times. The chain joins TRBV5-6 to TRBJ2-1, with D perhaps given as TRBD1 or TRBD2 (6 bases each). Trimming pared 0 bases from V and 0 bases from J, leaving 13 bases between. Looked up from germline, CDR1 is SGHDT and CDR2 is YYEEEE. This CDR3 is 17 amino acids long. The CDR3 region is CASSLVGGRGSYNEQFF. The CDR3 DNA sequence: TGTGCCAGCAGCTTGGTGGGGGGCAGAGGCTCCTACAATGAGCAGTTCTTC.